Sequencing of this T cell receptor beta chain was carried out in a study of T cells in Graves' hyperthyroidism and ophthalmopathy. Findings and caveats of the study: The model's output predicted ophthalmopathy at a median of around 6.9 months prior to onset. Blood also held most thyroid clonotypes expanded beyond 0.001.

Exclusion criteria comprised uncontrolled infection, other autoimmune disease, pregnancy or lactation. Diagnoses used clinical symptoms, serum thyroxine and TRAb, thyroid ultrasound and orbital computed tomography. A few counts support this clonotype. Its antigen is still unknown. Germline V lookup: CDR1 SGDLS, CDR2 YYNGEE. The CDR3 sequence is 14 residues long. Trimming stripped 5 bases from V and 2 bases from J, with 13 bases between. Template material for amplifying TCR beta CDR3 regions consisted of RNA transcripts. When the TCR CDR3 underwent first-round RT-PCR, the HTBI primer set was used. MiXCR was run by TCRdb on the multiplex PCR reads, yielding one entry per CDR3 protein. The data show around 620,000 distinct CDR3 sequences, more than 13% seen once.

This chain joins TRBV9 and TRBJ1-1, with D possibly matching TRBD1 (5 bases). The sample consisted of blood. The sequence derives from a woman aged 18-35 years with Graves' ophthalmopathy. In DNA form, the CDR3 reads TGTGCCAGCAGAAGGGGCCCGGCCAACACTGAAGCTTTCTTT. Residues: CASRRGPANTEAFF. The variable domain in full, completed from reference TRBV9 and TRBJ1-1, reads DSGVTQTPKHLITATGQRVTLRCSPRSGDLSVYWYQQSLDQGLQFLIQYYNGEERAKGNILERFSAQQFPDLHSELNLSSLELGDSALYFCASRRGPANTEAFFGQGTRLTVV.